This TCR beta chain was obtained from a study of blood T cell repertoires in COVID-19. V shed 4 bases and J shed 1 base, with 11 bases lying between them. CDR1 is SGHNT, CDR2 YYREEE, per germline (reference sequence). The CDR3 has 15 residues. Data came from immunoSEQ multiplex PCR; TCRdb stores just in-frame clones and leaves some out. The sample includes 200,000 to 300,000 clones, 70% to 85% seen only once; the top ten take 2% to 2.5%. V usage is TRBV5-4 and J usage is TRBJ2-2; possible D gene TRBD1, 5 bases. The receptor was isolated from a man aged 40-55 years who had recovered from COVID-19. Sequenced: peripheral blood. The CDR3: CASSTQTVNTGELFF. For the CDR3, the DNA is TGTGCCAGCAGCACACAGACAGTGAACACCGGGGAGCTGTTTTTT.